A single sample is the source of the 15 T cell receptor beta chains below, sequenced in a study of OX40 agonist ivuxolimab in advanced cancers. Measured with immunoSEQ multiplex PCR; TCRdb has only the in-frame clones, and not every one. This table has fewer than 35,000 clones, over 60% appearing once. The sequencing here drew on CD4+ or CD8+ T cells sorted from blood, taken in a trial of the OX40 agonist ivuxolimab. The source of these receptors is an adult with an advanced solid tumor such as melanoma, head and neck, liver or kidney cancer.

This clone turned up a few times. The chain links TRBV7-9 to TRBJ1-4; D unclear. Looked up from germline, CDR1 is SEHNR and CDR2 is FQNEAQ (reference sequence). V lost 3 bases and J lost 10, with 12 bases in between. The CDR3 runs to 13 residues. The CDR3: CASSLQGEGKLFF. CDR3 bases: TGTGCCAGCAGCTTGCAAGGAGAAGGAAAACTGTTTTTT.

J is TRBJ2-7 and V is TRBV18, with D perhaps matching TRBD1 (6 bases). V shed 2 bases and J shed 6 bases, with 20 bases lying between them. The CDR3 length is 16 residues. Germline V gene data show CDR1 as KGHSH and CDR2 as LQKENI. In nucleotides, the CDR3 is TGTGCCAGCTCACCAGGCTTGGGGGCGATGAAGCTCGAGCAGTACTTC. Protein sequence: CASSPGLGAMKLEQYF. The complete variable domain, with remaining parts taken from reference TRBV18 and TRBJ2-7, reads NAGVMQNPRHLVRRRGQEARLRCSPMKGHSHVYWYRQLPEEGLKFMVYLQKENIIDESGMPKERFSAEFPKEGPSILRIQQVVRGDSAAYFCASSPGLGAMKLEQYFGPGTRLTVT.

In DNA, the CDR3 is TGTGCCAGCAGCGTAGGACTAGCGGGGGGATACACCGGGGAGCTGTTTTTT. Amino acid sequence: CASSVGLAGGYTGELFF. This chain links TRBV9 with TRBJ2-2, with TRBD2 identical over 13 bases. This CDR3 comprises 17 residues. Per the germline V gene, CDR1 is SGDLS and CDR2 is YYNGEE. Trimming took 0 bases from V and 3 from J; bases not matched to a gene: 2.

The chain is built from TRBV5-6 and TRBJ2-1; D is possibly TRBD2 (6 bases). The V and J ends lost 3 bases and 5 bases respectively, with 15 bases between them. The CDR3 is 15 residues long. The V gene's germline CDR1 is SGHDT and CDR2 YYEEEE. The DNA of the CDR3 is TGTGCCAGCAGCTCCCCCCAGGGCGGGGACAATGAGCAGTTCTTC. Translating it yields CASSSPQGGDNEQFF.

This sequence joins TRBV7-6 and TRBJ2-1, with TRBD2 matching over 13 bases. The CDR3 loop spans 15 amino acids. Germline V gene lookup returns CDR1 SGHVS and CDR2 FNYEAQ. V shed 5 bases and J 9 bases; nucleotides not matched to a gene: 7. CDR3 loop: CASSKTSGGRGEQFF. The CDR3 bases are TGTGCCAGCAGCAAGACTAGCGGGGGGCGGGGTGAGCAGTTCTTC.

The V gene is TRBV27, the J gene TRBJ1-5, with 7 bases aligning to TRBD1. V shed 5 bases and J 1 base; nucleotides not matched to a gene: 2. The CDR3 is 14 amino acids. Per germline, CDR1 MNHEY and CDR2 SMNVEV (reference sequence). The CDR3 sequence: CASSVTGSNQPQHF. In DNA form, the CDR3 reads TGTGCCAGCAGTGTGACAGGGAGCAATCAGCCCCAGCATTTT.

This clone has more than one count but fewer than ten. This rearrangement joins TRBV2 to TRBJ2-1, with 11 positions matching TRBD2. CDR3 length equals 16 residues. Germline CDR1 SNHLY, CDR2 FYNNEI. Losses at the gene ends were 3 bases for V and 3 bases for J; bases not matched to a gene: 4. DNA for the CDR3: TGTGCCAGCAGTGAGACTAGCGGGGCTTTCTACAATGAGCAGTTCTTC. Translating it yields CASSETSGAFYNEQFF. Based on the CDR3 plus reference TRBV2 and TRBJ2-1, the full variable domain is EPEVTQTPSHQVTQMGQEVILRCVPISNHLYFYWYRQILGQKVEFLVSFYNNEISEKSEIFDDQFSVERPDGSNFTLKIRSTKLEDSAMYFCASSETSGAFYNEQFFGPGTRLTVL.

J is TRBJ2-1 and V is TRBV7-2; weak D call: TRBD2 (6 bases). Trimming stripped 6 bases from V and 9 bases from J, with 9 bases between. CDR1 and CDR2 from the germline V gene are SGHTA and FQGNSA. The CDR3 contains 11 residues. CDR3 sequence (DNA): TGTGCCAGCAGTCCGGAGGGTGAGCAGTTCTTC. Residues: CASSPEGEQFF. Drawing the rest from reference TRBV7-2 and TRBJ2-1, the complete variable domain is GAGVSQSPSNKVTEKGKDVELRCDPISGHTALYWYRQSLGQGLEFLIYFQGNSAPDKSGLPSDRFSAERTGGSVSTLTIQRTQQEDSAVYLCASSPEGEQFFGPGTRLTVL.

The CDR3 loop is CASRTGTVGQPQHF. CDR3 nucleotide sequence: TGTGCCAGCAGGACCGGGACAGTAGGTCAGCCCCAGCATTTT. The chain couples TRBV2 to TRBJ1-5, with 7 bases matching TRBD1. Germline V gene sequence: CDR1 SNHLY, CDR2 FYNNEI. This CDR3 has 14 amino acids. J gave up 6 bases and V 6 bases, and 8 bases lay outside the gene matches.

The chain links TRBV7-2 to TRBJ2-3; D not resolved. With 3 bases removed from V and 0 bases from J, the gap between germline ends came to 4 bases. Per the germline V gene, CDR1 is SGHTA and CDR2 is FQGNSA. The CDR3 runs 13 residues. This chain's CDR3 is CASSFPSTDTQYF. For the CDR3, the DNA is TGTGCCAGCAGCTTTCCTAGCACAGATACGCAGTATTTT.

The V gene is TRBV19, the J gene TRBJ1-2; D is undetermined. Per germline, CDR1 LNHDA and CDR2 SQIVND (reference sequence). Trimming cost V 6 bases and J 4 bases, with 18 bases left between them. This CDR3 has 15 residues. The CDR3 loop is CASSNDLTLAYGYTF. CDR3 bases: TGTGCCAGTAGCAACGATCTCACACTGGCCTATGGCTACACCTTC.

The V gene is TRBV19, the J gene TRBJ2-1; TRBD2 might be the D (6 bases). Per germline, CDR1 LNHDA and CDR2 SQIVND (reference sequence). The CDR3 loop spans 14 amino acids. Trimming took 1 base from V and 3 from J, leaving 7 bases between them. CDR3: CASSIAGVYNEQFF. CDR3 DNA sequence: TGTGCCAGTAGTATAGCGGGGGTCTACAATGAGCAGTTCTTC.

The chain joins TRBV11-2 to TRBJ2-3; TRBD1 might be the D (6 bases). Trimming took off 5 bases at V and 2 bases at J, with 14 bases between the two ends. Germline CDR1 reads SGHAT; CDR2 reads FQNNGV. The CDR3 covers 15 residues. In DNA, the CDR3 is TGTGCCAGCAGCGCGAGACAGGATGCCACAGATACGCAGTATTTT. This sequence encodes CASSARQDATDTQYF.

The CDR3 here is CASSSIDPNSNQPQHF. The CDR3 nucleotides read TGTGCCAGTAGTTCTATTGACCCCAATAGCAATCAGCCCCAGCATTTT. The chain combines TRBV19 with TRBJ1-5; D call uncertain. This CDR3 has 16 amino acids. Looked up from germline, CDR1 is LNHDA and CDR2 is SQIVND (reference sequence). V shed 5 bases and J shed 0 bases, with 14 bases lying between them.

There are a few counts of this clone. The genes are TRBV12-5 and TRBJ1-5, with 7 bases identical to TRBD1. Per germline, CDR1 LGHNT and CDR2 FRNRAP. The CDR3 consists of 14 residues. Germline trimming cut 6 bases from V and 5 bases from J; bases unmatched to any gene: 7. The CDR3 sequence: CASGRQGPDQPQHF. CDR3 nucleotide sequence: TGTGCTAGTGGCCGACAGGGCCCCGATCAGCCCCAGCATTTT.